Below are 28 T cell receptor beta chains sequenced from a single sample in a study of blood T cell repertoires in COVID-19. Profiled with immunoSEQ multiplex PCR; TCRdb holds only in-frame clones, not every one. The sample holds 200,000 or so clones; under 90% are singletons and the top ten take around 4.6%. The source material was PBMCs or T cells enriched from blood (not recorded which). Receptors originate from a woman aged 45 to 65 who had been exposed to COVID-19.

Here the CDR3 reads CASSLGQDTEAFF. For the CDR3, the DNA is TGTGCCAGCAGCCTAGGACAGGACACTGAAGCTTTCTTT. The V call is TRBV14, the J call TRBJ1-1; 7 bases map to TRBD1. There are 13 residues in the CDR3. CDR1 is SGHDN, CDR2 FVKESK, per germline. Unmatched junction bases numbered 2, after V lost 4 bases and J lost 3 bases.

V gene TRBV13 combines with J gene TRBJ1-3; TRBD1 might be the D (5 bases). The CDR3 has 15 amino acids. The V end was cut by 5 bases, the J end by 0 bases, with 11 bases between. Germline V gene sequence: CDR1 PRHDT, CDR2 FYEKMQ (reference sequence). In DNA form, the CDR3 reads TGTGCCAGCAGCATCCGACAGTTCTCTGGAAACACCATATATTTT. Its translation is CASSIRQFSGNTIYF.

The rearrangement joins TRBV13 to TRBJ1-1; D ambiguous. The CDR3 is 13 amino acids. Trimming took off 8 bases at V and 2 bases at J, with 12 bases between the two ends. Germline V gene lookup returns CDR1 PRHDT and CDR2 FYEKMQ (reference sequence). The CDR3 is CASARRANTEAFF. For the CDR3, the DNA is TGTGCCAGCGCGAGGCGGGCCAACACTGAAGCTTTCTTT.

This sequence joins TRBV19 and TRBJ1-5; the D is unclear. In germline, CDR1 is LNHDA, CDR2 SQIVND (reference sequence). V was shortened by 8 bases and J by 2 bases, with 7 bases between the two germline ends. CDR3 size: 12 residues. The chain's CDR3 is CASHRRNQPQHF. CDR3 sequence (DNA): TGTGCCAGTCACAGACGCAATCAGCCCCAGCATTTT. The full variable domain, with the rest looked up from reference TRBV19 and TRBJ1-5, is DGGITQSPKYLFRKEGQNVTLSCEQNLNHDAMYWYRQDPGQGLRLIYYSQIVNDFQKGDIAEGYSVSREKKESFPLTVTSAQKNPTAFYLCASHRRNQPQHFGDGTRLSIL.

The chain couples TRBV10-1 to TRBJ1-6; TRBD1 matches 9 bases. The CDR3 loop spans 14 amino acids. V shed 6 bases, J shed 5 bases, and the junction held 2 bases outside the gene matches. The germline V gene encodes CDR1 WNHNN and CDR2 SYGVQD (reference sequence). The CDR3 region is CASSRDRDNSPLHF. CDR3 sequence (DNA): TGCGCCAGCAGCAGGGACAGGGATAATTCACCCCTCCACTTT.

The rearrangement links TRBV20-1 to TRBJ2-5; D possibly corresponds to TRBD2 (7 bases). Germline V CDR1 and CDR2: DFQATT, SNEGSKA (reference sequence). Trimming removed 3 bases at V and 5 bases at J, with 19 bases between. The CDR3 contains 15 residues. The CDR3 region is CSASVLGGRAETQYF. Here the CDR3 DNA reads TGCAGTGCTAGTGTTTTGGGGGGGCGGGCGGAGACCCAGTACTTC.

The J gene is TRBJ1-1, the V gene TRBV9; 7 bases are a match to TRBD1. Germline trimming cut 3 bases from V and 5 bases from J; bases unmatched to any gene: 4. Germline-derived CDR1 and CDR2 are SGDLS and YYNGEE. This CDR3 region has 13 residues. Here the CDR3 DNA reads TGTGCCAGCAGCGAGGGGGCCCGGACTGAAGCTTTCTTT. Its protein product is CASSEGARTEAFF.

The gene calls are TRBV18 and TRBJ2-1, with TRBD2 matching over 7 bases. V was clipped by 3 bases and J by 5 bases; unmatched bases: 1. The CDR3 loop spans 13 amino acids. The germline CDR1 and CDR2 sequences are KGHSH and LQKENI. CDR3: CASSPGLDNEQFF. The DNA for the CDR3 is TGTGCCAGCTCACCCGGACTAGACAATGAGCAGTTCTTC.

The chain's CDR3 is CASSKRDSELDTIYF. CDR3 DNA: TGTGCCAGCTCGAAACGGGACAGTGAATTGGACACCATATATTTT. The chain carries TRBV18 and TRBJ1-3; 7 nucleotides match TRBD1. The V gene's germline CDR1 is KGHSH and CDR2 LQKENI. The CDR3 consists of 15 residues. V shed 6 bases and J 8 bases; nucleotides not matched to a gene: 13.

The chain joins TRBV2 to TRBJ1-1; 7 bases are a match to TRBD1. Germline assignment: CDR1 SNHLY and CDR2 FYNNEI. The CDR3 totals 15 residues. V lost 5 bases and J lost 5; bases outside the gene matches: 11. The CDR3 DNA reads TGTGCCAGCAGTCCAGGGGGGCCCGGGGTAACTGAAGCTTTCTTT. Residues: CASSPGGPGVTEAFF.

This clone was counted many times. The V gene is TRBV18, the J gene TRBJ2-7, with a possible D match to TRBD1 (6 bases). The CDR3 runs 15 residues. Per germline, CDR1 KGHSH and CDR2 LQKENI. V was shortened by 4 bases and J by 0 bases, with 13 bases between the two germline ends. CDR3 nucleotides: TGTGCCAGCTCACGGGACACGGGGTACTCCTACGAGCAGTACTTC. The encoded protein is CASSRDTGYSYEQYF.

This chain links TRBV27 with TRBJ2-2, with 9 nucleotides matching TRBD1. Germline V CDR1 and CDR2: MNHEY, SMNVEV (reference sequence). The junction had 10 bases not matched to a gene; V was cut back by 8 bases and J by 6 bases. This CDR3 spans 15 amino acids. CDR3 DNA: TGTGCCAGCGGGGACGGGGACAGGGAGGCCGGGGAGCTGTTTTTT. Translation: CASGDGDREAGELFF.

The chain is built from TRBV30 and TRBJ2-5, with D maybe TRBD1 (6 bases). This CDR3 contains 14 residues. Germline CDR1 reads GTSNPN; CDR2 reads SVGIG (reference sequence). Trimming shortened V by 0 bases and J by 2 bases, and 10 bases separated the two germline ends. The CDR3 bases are TGTGCCTGGAGTGTAGGGACATATCAAGAGACCCAGTACTTC. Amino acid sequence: CAWSVGTYQETQYF.

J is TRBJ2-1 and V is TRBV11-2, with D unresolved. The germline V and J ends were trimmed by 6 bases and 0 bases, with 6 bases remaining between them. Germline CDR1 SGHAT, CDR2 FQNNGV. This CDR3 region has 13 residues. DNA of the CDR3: TGTGCCAGCAGTTTCTCCTCCTACAATGAGCAGTTCTTC. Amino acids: CASSFSSYNEQFF.

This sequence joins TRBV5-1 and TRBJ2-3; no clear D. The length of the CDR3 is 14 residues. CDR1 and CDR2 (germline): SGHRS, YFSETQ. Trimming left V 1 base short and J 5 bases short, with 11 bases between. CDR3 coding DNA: TGCGCCAGCAGCTTGAGAAGTCTCAGAGATACGCAGTATTTT. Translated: CASSLRSLRDTQYF.

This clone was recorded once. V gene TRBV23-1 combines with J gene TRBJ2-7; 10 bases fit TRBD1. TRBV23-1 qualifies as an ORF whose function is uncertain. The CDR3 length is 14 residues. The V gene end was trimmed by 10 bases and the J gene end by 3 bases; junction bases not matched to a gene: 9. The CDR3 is CATKDRGLIYEQYF. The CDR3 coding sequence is TGCGCCACCAAAGACAGGGGGCTTATCTACGAGCAGTACTTC.

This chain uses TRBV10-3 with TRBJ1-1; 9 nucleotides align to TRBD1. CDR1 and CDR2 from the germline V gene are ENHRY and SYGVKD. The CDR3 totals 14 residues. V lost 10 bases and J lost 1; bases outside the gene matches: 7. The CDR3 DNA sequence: TGTGCCACCTCGGCGGACAGGGGGAACACTGAAGCTTTCTTT. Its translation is CATSADRGNTEAFF.

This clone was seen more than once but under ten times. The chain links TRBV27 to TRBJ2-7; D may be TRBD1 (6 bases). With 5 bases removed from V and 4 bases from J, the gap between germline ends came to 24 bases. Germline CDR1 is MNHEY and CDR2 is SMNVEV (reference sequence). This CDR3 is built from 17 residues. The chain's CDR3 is CASSPGTPSRASYEQYF. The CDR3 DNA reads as TGTGCCAGCAGTCCCGGGACACCATCGCGGGCCTCTTACGAGCAGTACTTC.

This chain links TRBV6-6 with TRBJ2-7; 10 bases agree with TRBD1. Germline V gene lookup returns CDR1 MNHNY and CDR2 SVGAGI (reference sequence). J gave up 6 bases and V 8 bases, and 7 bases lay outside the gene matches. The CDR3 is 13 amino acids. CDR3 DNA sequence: TGTGCCAGCGGAGGGACAGGGGAGGCCGAGCAGTACTTC. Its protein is CASGGTGEAEQYF.

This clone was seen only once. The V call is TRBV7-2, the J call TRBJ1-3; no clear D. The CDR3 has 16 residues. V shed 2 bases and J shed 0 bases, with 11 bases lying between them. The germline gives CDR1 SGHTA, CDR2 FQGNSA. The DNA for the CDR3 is TGTGCCAGCAGCTTACTCGGACTGGGCTCTGGAAACACCATATATTTT. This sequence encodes CASSLLGLGSGNTIYF.

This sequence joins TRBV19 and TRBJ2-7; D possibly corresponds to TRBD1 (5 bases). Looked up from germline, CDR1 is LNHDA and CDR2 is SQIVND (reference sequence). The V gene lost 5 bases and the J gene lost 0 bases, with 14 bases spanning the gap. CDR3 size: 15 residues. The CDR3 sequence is CASSPGHAYSYEQYF. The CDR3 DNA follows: TGTGCCAGTAGTCCCGGACACGCCTACTCCTACGAGCAGTACTTC.

CDR3 bases: TGTGCCTGGAGTACGACAGTGAACACTGAAGCTTTCTTT. It is translated as CAWSTTVNTEAFF. The V and J genes are TRBV30 and TRBJ1-1; D is possibly TRBD1 (5 bases). Germline V gene lookup returns CDR1 GTSNPN and CDR2 SVGIG (reference sequence). V was shortened by 2 bases and J by 0 bases, with 7 bases between the two germline ends. CDR3 length: 13 amino acids.

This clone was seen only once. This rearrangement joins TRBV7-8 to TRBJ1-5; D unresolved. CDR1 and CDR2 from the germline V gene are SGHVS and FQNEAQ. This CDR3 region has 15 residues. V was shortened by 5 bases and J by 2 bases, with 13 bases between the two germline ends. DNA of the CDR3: TGTGCCAGCAGCCTGGGTGACAAGGGCAATCAGCCCCAGCATTTT. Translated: CASSLGDKGNQPQHF. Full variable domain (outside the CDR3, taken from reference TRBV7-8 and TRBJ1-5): GAGVSQSPRYKVAKRGQDVALRCDPISGHVSLFWYQQALGQGPEFLTYFQNEAQLDKSGLPSDRFFAERPEGSVSTLKIQRTQQEDSAVYLCASSLGDKGNQPQHFGDGTRLSIL.

CDR3: CASSRLMIGGAKNYGYTF. CDR3 DNA sequence: TGTGCCAGTAGCCGGTTGATGATCGGGGGGGCGAAAAACTATGGCTACACCTTC. This sequence joins TRBV19 and TRBJ1-2; a possible D gene is TRBD1 (6 bases). V was trimmed by 6 bases and J by 2 bases, leaving 25 bases between them. This CDR3 spans 18 amino acids. Germline V lookup: CDR1 LNHDA, CDR2 SQIVND (reference sequence). Drawing the rest from reference TRBV19 and TRBJ1-2, the complete variable domain is DGGITQSPKYLFRKEGQNVTLSCEQNLNHDAMYWYRQDPGQGLRLIYYSQIVNDFQKGDIAEGYSVSREKKESFPLTVTSAQKNPTAFYLCASSRLMIGGAKNYGYTFGSGTRLTVV.

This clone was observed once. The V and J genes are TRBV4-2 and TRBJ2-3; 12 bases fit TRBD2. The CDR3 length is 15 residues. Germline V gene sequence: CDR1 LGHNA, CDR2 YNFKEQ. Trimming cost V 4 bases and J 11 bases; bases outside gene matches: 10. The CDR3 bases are TGTGCCAGCAGCCGAGATCTAGCGGGGGGGATAGAGCAGTATTTT. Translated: CASSRDLAGGIEQYF.

The CDR3 nucleotides read TGTGCCAGCAGTAAACCGGGCTACAATGAGCAGTTCTTC. Its translation is CASSKPGYNEQFF. The chain combines TRBV27 with TRBJ2-1; no reliable D call. V lost 5 bases and J lost 3, with 8 bases in between. The CDR3 is 13 residues long. The germline V gene has CDR1 MNHEY and CDR2 SMNVEV (reference sequence).

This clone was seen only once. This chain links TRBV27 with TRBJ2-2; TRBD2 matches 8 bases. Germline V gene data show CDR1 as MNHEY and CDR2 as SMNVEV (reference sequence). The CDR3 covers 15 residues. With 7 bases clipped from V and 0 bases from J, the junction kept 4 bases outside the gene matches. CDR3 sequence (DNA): TGTGCCAGCACCTCAGCGGGGGCGAACACCGGGGAGCTGTTTTTT. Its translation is CASTSAGANTGELFF.

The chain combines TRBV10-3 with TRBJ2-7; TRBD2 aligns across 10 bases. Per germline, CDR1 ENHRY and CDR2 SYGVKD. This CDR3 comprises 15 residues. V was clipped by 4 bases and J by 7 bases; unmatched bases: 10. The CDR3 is CAISGLAGGPREQYF. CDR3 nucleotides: TGTGCCATCAGTGGCTTAGCGGGGGGCCCAAGGGAGCAGTACTTC.